The T cell receptor beta chain described here comes from a study of T cell responses to AZD1222 COVID-19 vaccine. Study overall: Second-dose timings of about 4 or about 12 weeks were pooled. Study observations and caveats: After the peak T cell response, and only then, were repertoires sampled. There were vaccine-associated CD4 TCRs across spike, dominant at 160-218 and 743-854. Possibly, clonal diversity was underestimated; donors were largely white British and included more females.

Comment on this clone: Its antigen is currently unknown.

Here immunoSEQ multiplex PCR was the method, and the copy in TCRdb shows in-frame clones only, minus some. Among more than 110,000 clones listed, roughly nine tenths were seen once. The sample was peripheral blood, taken on day 0 of AZD1222 vaccination. This clonotype was sampled from an adult in good health.

The CDR3 sequence is CSVEERLKTEAFF. CDR3 in DNA: TGCAGCGTTGAAGAAAGGTTAAAAACTGAAGCTTTCTTT. The chain carries TRBV29-1 and TRBJ1-1, with unresolved D. Per the germline V gene, CDR1 is SQVTM and CDR2 is ANQGSEA. With 0 bases removed from V and 5 bases from J, the gap between germline ends came to 10 bases. The CDR3 covers 13 residues.